The rows below give T cell receptor beta chains drawn from one sample of a study of CD8 T cells in Susac syndrome. A single record per CDR3 protein comes from TCRdb applying MiXCR to the immunoSEQ multiplex PCR reads. The table has 74,000 or so distinct CDR3 sequences, about 92% seen once. Sequenced material: CD4+ T cells from PBMCs. The receptor set was obtained from a human donor with Susac syndrome. Each CDR3 is given with its conserved first and last residue. D genes are given only for firm matches. Only part of the rows carry a size: once, few, many, or a class if the clone is expanded.

d_call | cdr3_length | j_call | clone_size | v_call | cdr3_aa | cdr3_nt
. | 13 | TRBJ2-7 | . | TRBV27 | CASTPHRDGEQYF | TGTGCCAGCACCCCGCACAGGGACGGCGAGCAGTACTTC
. | 15 | TRBJ2-2 | few | TRBV12-3/TRBV12-4 | CASSLGQGDTGELFF | TGTGCCAGCAGTCTAGGGCAGGGAGACACCGGGGAGCTGTTTTTT
TRBD2 | 18 | TRBJ2-3 | . | TRBV28 | CATLPSLGGGPSTDTQYF | TGTGCCACCCTACCATCCCTCGGGGGGGGCCCGAGCACAGATACGCAGTATTTT
. | 13 | TRBJ1-1 | . | TRBV25-1 | CASSTRSNTEAFF | TGTGCCAGCAGTACAAGGTCGAACACTGAAGCTTTCTTT
. | 14 | TRBJ1-1 | . | TRBV6-2/TRBV6-3 | CASRADRKNTEAFF | TGTGCCAGCAGGGCAGACAGAAAGAACACTGAAGCTTTCTTT
TRBD2 | 21 | TRBJ2-2 | . | TRBV4-1 | CASSPKGLAGGRPANTGELFF | TGCGCCAGCAGCCCCAAGGGACTAGCGGGGGGGAGACCCGCGAACACCGGGGAGCTGTTTTTT
. | 14 | TRBJ1-1 | . | TRBV11-1 | CASSLERMNTEAFF | TGTGCCAGCAGCTTAGAGCGGATGAACACTGAAGCTTTCTTT
TRBD1 | 16 | TRBJ2-7 | . | TRBV7-9 | CASSSSTGGLLYEQYF | TGTGCCAGCAGCTCCTCGACAGGGGGCCTTCTCTACGAGCAGTACTTC
. | 15 | TRBJ2-3 | . | TRBV9 | CASSVVGAGTDTQYF | TGTGCCAGCAGCGTAGTAGGAGCGGGCACAGATACGCAGTATTTT
. | 16 | TRBJ2-5 | . | TRBV7-6 | CASSSGSQGSPSTQYF | TGTGCCAGCAGCTCGGGATCGCAGGGGTCCCCCTCGACCCAGTACTTC
TRBD1 | 15 | TRBJ2-1 | few | TRBV3-1 | CASSQTTGGIYEQFF | TGTGCCAGCAGCCAAACGACAGGGGGCATCTATGAGCAGTTCTTC
TRBD2 | 15 | TRBJ2-2 | . | TRBV5-1 | CASSGRTSAVGELFF | TGCGCCAGCAGCGGACGGACTAGCGCGGTCGGGGAGCTGTTTTTT
. | 11 | TRBJ2-5 | . | TRBV27 | CASSTGETQYF | TGTGCCAGCTCCACGGGTGAGACCCAGTACTTC
TRBD1 | 13 | TRBJ1-1 | . | TRBV19 | CASTTGGQSEAFF | TGTGCCAGTACCACCGGGGGACAGTCTGAAGCTTTCTTT
TRBD2 | 14 | TRBJ2-2 | . | TRBV5-1 | CASSREGSPGELFF | TGCGCCAGCAGCCGGGAGGGTTCCCCCGGGGAGCTGTTTTTT
. | 11 | TRBJ2-3 | . | TRBV29-1 | CSVITFYTQYF | TGCAGCGTCATAACGTTCTATACGCAGTATTTT
TRBD2 | 15 | TRBJ2-1 | . | TRBV9 | CASSRGERGYNEQFF | TGTGCCAGCAGCCGGGGCGAGCGGGGATACAATGAGCAGTTCTTC
TRBD2 | 14 | TRBJ2-1 | . | TRBV28 | CASIPTSGAPPLVF | TGTGCCAGCATTCCGACTAGCGGGGCCCCACCCCTGGTCTTC
. | 14 | TRBJ2-1 | once | TRBV12-3/TRBV12-4 | CASSLGGLRNEQFF | TGTGCCAGCAGTTTAGGGGGACTGAGGAATGAGCAGTTCTTC
. | 12 | TRBJ1-1 | . | TRBV3-1 | CASSQGKGKAFF | TGTGCCAGCAGCCAAGGGAAGGGGAAAGCTTTCTTT
. | 12 | TRBJ1-3 | . | TRBV5-1 | CASSETENTIYF | TGCGCCAGCAGCGAGACTGAAAACACCATATATTTT
TRBD2 | 14 | TRBJ2-7 | . | TRBV20-1 | CSARDKRGFYEQYF | TGCAGTGCTAGAGATAAGCGGGGGTTCTACGAGCAGTACTTC
TRBD1 | 16 | TRBJ1-4 | . | TRBV5-6 | CASSYGQGKVGGKLFF | TGTGCCAGCAGCTATGGACAGGGGAAGGTGGGAGGAAAACTGTTTTTT
. | 14 | TRBJ1-5 | . | TRBV2 | CASSDSDRNQPQHF | TGTGCCAGCAGTGATAGTGACCGAAATCAGCCCCAGCATTTT
. | 11 | TRBJ1-3 | . | TRBV3-1 | CATGRGNTIYF | TGTGCCACAGGGCGGGGAAACACCATATATTTT
. | 14 | TRBJ2-3 | . | TRBV5-1 | CASSGKTFTDTQYF | TGCGCCAGCAGCGGAAAGACCTTCACAGATACGCAGTATTTT
. | 13 | TRBJ1-1 | . | TRBV7-6 | CASSMDRNTEAFF | TGTGCCAGCAGCATGGACAGGAACACTGAAGCTTTCTTT
. | 15 | TRBJ2-3 | . | TRBV7-2 | CASSLTGTGTDTQYF | TGTGCCAGCAGCTTAACGGGGACGGGCACAGATACGCAGTATTTT
. | 16 | TRBJ2-2 | . | TRBV4-1 | CASSPPRAANTGELFF | TGCGCCAGCAGCCCCCCTAGGGCCGCGAACACCGGGGAGCTGTTTTTT
TRBD1 | 19 | TRBJ2-6 | . | TRBV6-5 | CASSYSDGQGRPGANVLTF | TGTGCCAGCAGTTACTCGGACGGACAGGGGAGACCTGGGGCCAACGTCCTGACTTTC
. | 14 | TRBJ2-4 | . | TRBV7-8 | CASSQGGAKNIQYF | TGTGCCAGCAGCCAGGGGGGGGCCAAAAACATTCAGTACTTC
TRBD1 | 15 | TRBJ2-7 | once | TRBV20-1 | CSVQFNRDRGYEQYF | TGCAGTGTTCAGTTTAACCGGGACAGGGGGTACGAGCAGTACTTC
TRBD1 | 16 | TRBJ1-4 | . | TRBV25-1 | CASSDPGQSTNEKLFF | TGTGCCAGCAGTGACCCGGGACAGAGCACTAATGAAAAACTGTTTTTT
. | 14 | TRBJ1-2 | . | TRBV4-1 | CASSQDGGALGYTF | TGCGCCAGCAGCCAAGATGGGGGGGCGCTTGGCTACACCTTC
TRBD2 | 15 | TRBJ2-3 | . | TRBV18 | CASSPQSGGQDTQYF | TGTGCCAGCTCACCACAGAGCGGGGGGCAAGATACGCAGTATTTT
. | 12 | TRBJ2-1 | . | TRBV19 | CASSTSYNEQFF | TGTGCCAGTAGCACATCCTACAATGAGCAGTTCTTC
. | 13 | TRBJ1-1 | . | TRBV21-1 | CASSRNQNTEAFF | TGTGCCAGCAGCAGGAATCAGAACACTGAAGCTTTCTTT
TRBD1 | 15 | TRBJ2-7 | . | TRBV6-6 | CASSYATGGSYEQYF | TGTGCCAGCAGTTACGCGACAGGGGGCTCCTACGAGCAGTACTTC
. | 17 | TRBJ1-5 | . | TRBV12-3/TRBV12-4 | CASSSLYTPTVEQPQHF | TGTGCCAGCAGTTCACTTTATACCCCCACCGTGGAGCAGCCCCAGCATTTT
. | 16 | TRBJ1-6 | . | TRBV21-1 | CASSPKRGLIQRPLHF | TGTGCCAGCAGCCCAAAGAGGGGCTTGATCCAGAGACCCCTCCACTTT
TRBD1 | 15 | TRBJ1-4 | . | TRBV28 | CANSSLTFDRAELFF | TGTGCCAACAGTTCCTTAACTTTCGACAGGGCCGAACTGTTTTTT
. | 15 | TRBJ2-7 | . | TRBV12-3/TRBV12-4 | CASRLGTGVALEQYF | TGTGCCAGCAGACTCGGGACGGGCGTGGCGCTCGAGCAGTACTTC